Shown below are 11 T cell receptor beta chains from a single sample sequenced in a study of OX40 agonist ivuxolimab in advanced cancers. Sequencing was performed with immunoSEQ multiplex PCR; in TCRdb, only in-frame clones are kept and a portion is missing. The sample carries 65,000 to 70,000 clones, 85% to 90% recorded once. Sequencing used CD4+ or CD8+ T cells sorted from blood, obtained in a trial of the OX40 agonist ivuxolimab. The receptors stem from an adult with an advanced solid tumor such as melanoma, head and neck, liver or kidney cancer.

This chain connects TRBV5-1 to TRBJ2-5, with 7 nucleotides matching TRBD2. The CDR3 has 15 residues. V shed 3 bases and J 5 bases; nucleotides not matched to a gene: 10. Germline V gene sequence: CDR1 SGHRS, CDR2 YFSETQ. The CDR3 nucleotides are TGCGCCAGCAGCTACCAGACTAGCCCTGGTGAGACCCAGTACTTC. It is translated as CASSYQTSPGETQYF.

V and J are TRBV7-2 and TRBJ2-7; no firm D call. The CDR3 sequence is 13 residues long. Germline CDR1 reads SGHTA; CDR2 reads FQGNSA. V lost 1 base and J lost 9, with 13 bases in between. CDR3 region: CASSLGTSASQYF. DNA of the CDR3: TGTGCCAGCAGCTTAGGGACGTCGGCGTCGCAGTACTTC.

The chain combines TRBV5-6 with TRBJ1-6; D is ambiguous. Germline-derived CDR1 and CDR2 are SGHDT and YYEEEE. The CDR3 extends over 14 amino acids. V shed 2 bases and J shed 7 bases, with 10 bases lying between them. CDR3 sequence reads: CASSFRNINSPLHF. The CDR3 DNA reads TGTGCCAGCAGCTTCAGAAACATCAATTCACCCCTCCACTTT.

The V and J genes are TRBV7-2 and TRBJ2-7; D perhaps matches TRBD1 (6 bases). This CDR3 spans 13 amino acids. Trimming stripped 5 bases from V and 2 bases from J, with 10 bases between. Germline CDR1 is SGHTA and CDR2 is FQGNSA. CDR3 in DNA: TGTGCCAGCAGCACCGGACAGACCTACGAGCAGTACTTC. Protein sequence: CASSTGQTYEQYF. Filled out from reference TRBV7-2 and TRBJ2-7, the complete variable domain reads GAGVSQSPSNKVTEKGKDVELRCDPISGHTALYWYRQSLGQGLEFLIYFQGNSAPDKSGLPSDRFSAERTGGSVSTLTIQRTQQEDSAVYLCASSTGQTYEQYFGPGTRLTVT.

This rearrangement joins TRBV2 to TRBJ2-2, with D hard to call. V gave up 2 bases and J gave up 7 bases, with 8 bases separating them. The CDR3 extends over 13 amino acids. Germline V gene data show CDR1 as SNHLY and CDR2 as FYNNEI. Written as DNA, the CDR3 is TGTGCCAGCAGTGAACTCAGGCTCGGGGAGCTGTTTTTT. It specifies CASSELRLGELFF.

The V gene is TRBV18, the J gene TRBJ2-5; 8 bases map to TRBD1. CDR1 KGHSH and CDR2 LQKENI come from the germline V gene. V shed 1 base and J 4 bases; nucleotides not matched to a gene: 8. The CDR3 consists of 16 residues. The CDR3 nucleotides read TGTGCCAGCTCACCACGCGTGACAGGGGAAGGAGAGACCCAGTACTTC. Its translation: CASSPRVTGEGETQYF.

CDR3 protein: CASSPRPYDTQYF. CDR3 sequence (DNA): TGTGCCAGCTCACCACGGCCGTATGATACGCAGTATTTT. The rearrangement links TRBV18 to TRBJ2-3, with D hard to call. This CDR3 contains 13 residues. Deletions cut 1 base from V and 6 bases from J, with 8 bases between. Germline CDR1 is KGHSH and CDR2 is LQKENI.

There are a few counts of this clone. The same CDR3 arises from other DNA sequences in this sample as well. The chain carries TRBV28 and TRBJ1-5; D gene uncertain. CDR3 size: 14 residues. Germline V gives CDR1 MDHEN, CDR2 SYDVKM. With 2 bases removed from V and 0 bases from J, the gap between germline ends came to 5 bases. CDR3 DNA sequence: TGTGCCAGCAGTTTACGCAGTAGCAATCAGCCCCAGCATTTT. Amino acids: CASSLRSSNQPQHF.

The chain combines TRBV7-9 with TRBJ2-7, with D possibly matching TRBD2 (6 bases). The CDR3 consists of 13 residues. Germline V CDR1 and CDR2: SEHNR, FQNEAQ (reference sequence). V lost 0 bases to trimming and J lost 4 bases, with 7 bases between them. Written as DNA, the CDR3 is TGTGCCAGCAGCTTAGCGGGAGGTTACGAGCAGTACTTC. Encoded protein: CASSLAGGYEQYF.

Only one count was recorded for this clone. This chain joins TRBV7-2 and TRBJ2-1; D uncertain. The CDR3 extends over 16 amino acids. The V gene lost 5 bases and the J gene lost 7 bases, with 21 bases spanning the gap. Germline assignment: CDR1 SGHTA and CDR2 FQGNSA. The CDR3, as DNA: TGTGCCAGCAGCCCGCCCTCGCGGATGGTGGGAAATGAGCAGTTCTTC. It is translated as CASSPPSRMVGNEQFF. Based on the CDR3 plus reference TRBV7-2 and TRBJ2-1, the full variable domain is GAGVSQSPSNKVTEKGKDVELRCDPISGHTALYWYRQSLGQGLEFLIYFQGNSAPDKSGLPSDRFSAERTGGSVSTLTIQRTQQEDSAVYLCASSPPSRMVGNEQFFGPGTRLTVL.

V usage is TRBV7-2 and J usage is TRBJ1-1; D is unclear. Trimming took 5 bases from V and 1 from J, leaving 8 bases between them. Germline V lookup: CDR1 SGHTA, CDR2 FQGNSA. This CDR3 is 13 amino acids long. CDR3 sequence reads: CASSTTTNTEAFF. The CDR3 DNA reads TGTGCCAGCAGCACCACAACGAACACTGAAGCTTTCTTT.